This is a list of T cell receptor beta chains from one sample in a study of T cells in Graves' hyperthyroidism and ophthalmopathy. Each CDR3 protein gets one entry after TCRdb re-called the multiplex PCR reads with MiXCR. The table has approximately 100,000 distinct CDR3 sequences, roughly 40% seen once; the top ten hold 10%. The material sequenced was peripheral blood or thyroid tissue (not recorded which). Every receptor here comes from a woman aged 25 to 39 with Graves' hyperthyroidism. CDR3s include the opening cysteine and the closing phenylalanine or tryptophan. A D gene is named only where the DNA matches it firmly. Rows give clone size only sometimes, using once, few, many, or a class for an expanded clone.

V	D	J	size	CDR3	DNA
TRBV7-3	.	TRBJ2-3	.	CASSQNTDTHYF	TGTGCCAGCAGCCAAAACACAGATACGCATTATTTT
TRBV20-1	.	TRBJ1-3	.	CSAYGGIGNTIYF	TGCAGTGCTTACGGGGGGATAGGAAACACCATATATTTT
TRBV20-1	.	TRBJ2-5	medium-sized	CSATHQETQYF	TGCAGTGCCACACACCAAGAGACCCAGTACTTC
TRBV6-5	.	TRBJ1-4	many	CASTPRGSDEKLFF	TGTGCCAGCACCCCTCGAGGGTCTGACGAAAAACTGTTTTTT
TRBV7-8	TRBD2	TRBJ2-5	.	CASSPGLAGVETQCF	TGTGCCAGCAGCCCGGGACTAGCGGGAGTGGAGACCCAGTGCTTC
TRBV18	TRBD2	TRBJ2-3	.	CASSPGRGTTDTQYF	TGTGCCAGCTCACCGGGGAGGGGAACCACAGATACGCAGTATTTT
TRBV5-1	TRBD1	TRBJ2-7	.	CASSLGQAGYEQYF	TGCGCCAGCAGCTTAGGACAGGCGGGCTACGAGCAGTACTTC
TRBV5-1	.	TRBJ2-7	many	CASSLGQGRLYEQYF	TGCGCCAGCAGCTTGGGGCAGGGTCGTCTCTACGAGCAGTACTTC
TRBV7-6	.	TRBJ2-5	many	CASSLGLKETQYF	TGTGCCAGCAGCTTAGGCCTTAAGGAGACCCAGTACTTC
TRBV5-6	.	TRBJ1-2	many	CASSRDGHNYGYTF	TGTGCCAGCAGCCGGGACGGGCATAACTATGGCTACACCTTC
TRBV14	TRBD1	TRBJ2-3	many	CASSPTGIRGDTQYF	TGTGCCAGCAGCCCGACAGGGATCCGGGGAGATACGCAGTATTTT
TRBV10-3	TRBD2	TRBJ2-5	.	CAISGLAGGRQEAQYF	TGTGCCATCAGTGGGCTAGCGGGAGGGAGGCAAGAGGCCCAGTACTTC
TRBV11-2	.	TRBJ2-7	few	CASSRGRQYF	TGTGCCAGCAGCCGTGGAAGGCAGTACTTC
TRBV7-9	.	TRBJ1-1	few	CASRLLGNTEAFF	TGTGCCAGCAGACTCCTGGGGAACACTGAAGCTTTCTTT
TRBV7-9	TRBD1	TRBJ1-2	.	CASSLDKGALVHGYTF	TGTGCCAGCAGCTTGGATAAGGGGGCGCTGGTCCATGGCTACACCTTC
TRBV5-6	.	TRBJ1-6	.	CASSPRQGQLYNSPLHF	TGTGCCAGCTCACCACGCCAGGGCCAACTCTATAATTCACCCCTCCACTTT
TRBV7-9	.	TRBJ1-1	many	CASNRRGSGKENEAFF	TGTGCCAGCAACCGCCGGGGCAGTGGAAAGGAGAATGAAGCTTTCTTT
TRBV3-1	.	TRBJ2-7	many	CASSHGFYEQYF	TGTGCCAGCAGCCATGGATTCTACGAGCAGTACTTC
TRBV6-1	TRBD2	TRBJ2-5	many	CASSDGITISGRDQETQYF	TGTGCCAGCAGTGACGGGATAACCATTAGCGGGAGGGACCAAGAGACCCAGTACTTC
TRBV5-4	.	TRBJ1-1	few	CASRGGALMNTEAFF	TGTGCCAGTCGGGGGGGAGCGCTGATGAACACTGAAGCTTTCTTT
TRBV10-2	.	TRBJ1-5	many	CASSSGEGQPQHF	TGCGCCAGCAGTTCAGGGGAAGGTCAGCCCCAGCATTTT
TRBV20-1	.	TRBJ1-2	medium-sized	CSGYKNYGYTF	TGCAGTGGATACAAGAACTATGGCTACACCTTC
TRBV19	.	TRBJ2-7	many	CASSLPGNEQYF	TGTGCCAGTAGCCTTCCCGGGAACGAGCAGTACTTC
TRBV15	.	TRBJ2-7	many	CATSGGTYEQYF	TGTGCCACCAGCGGCGGCACCTACGAGCAGTACTTC
TRBV6-6	.	TRBJ1-3	many	CATIVSSGNTIYF	TGTGCCACCATAGTGAGCTCTGGAAACACCATATATTTT
TRBV6-6	.	TRBJ1-6	.	CASSYFGQNGSPLHF	TGTGCCAGCAGTTACTTCGGACAGAACGGGTCACCCCTCCACTTT
TRBV7-6	.	TRBJ1-4	many	CASSFIGGADEKLFF	TGTGCCAGCAGCTTCATCGGGGGCGCGGATGAAAAACTGTTTTTT
TRBV20-1	TRBD2	TRBJ2-3	few	CSALPGTSGTYLTDTQYF	TGCAGTGCTTTGCCCGGGACTAGCGGGACTTACCTCACAGATACGCAGTATTTT
TRBV7-2	.	TRBJ1-4	few	CASSQEGALSGKLFF	TGTGCCAGCAGCCAAGAAGGGGCCCTCTCTGGAAAACTGTTTTTT
TRBV5-1	TRBD1	TRBJ1-1	many	CASTNRGSTEAFF	TGCGCCAGCACAAACAGGGGAAGCACTGAAGCTTTCTTT
TRBV7-9	.	TRBJ1-5	many	CASSLGGEPQHF	TGTGCCAGCAGCTTAGGGGGAGAGCCCCAGCATTTT
TRBV19	.	TRBJ1-1	once	CASSSHPGHPRTEAFF	TGTGCCAGTAGTTCCCACCCAGGACATCCCAGGACTGAAGCTTTCTTT
TRBV6-6	TRBD1	TRBJ1-6	few	CAIRPGQGFSPLHF	TGTGCCATCAGGCCGGGACAGGGCTTTTCACCCCTCCACTTT
TRBV6-1	TRBD2	TRBJ2-7	few	CASSPQRVKGLAGYYEQYF	TGTGCCAGCAGTCCGCAGAGAGTCAAGGGTCTAGCGGGTTACTACGAGCAGTACTTC
TRBV10-2	TRBD2	TRBJ2-5	.	CASSETSGQETQYF	TGCGCCAGCAGTGAGACTAGCGGGCAAGAGACCCAGTACTTC
TRBV7-2	TRBD1	TRBJ1-6	.	CASSLRQGADSPLHF	TGTGCCAGCAGCCTGCGACAGGGGGCAGATTCACCCCTCCACTTT
TRBV15	.	TRBJ1-5	few	CATSRRSNQPQHF	TGTGCCACCAGCAGGCGAAGCAATCAGCCCCAGCATTTT
TRBV10-1	.	TRBJ2-3	.	CASSDYPGLGGTGTQYF	TGCGCCAGCAGTGATTATCCGGGATTGGGAGGTACAGGTACGCAGTATTTT
TRBV7-9	.	TRBJ1-3	.	CASSLRGQLPGNTIYF	TGTGCCAGCAGCCTCCGGGGCCAATTACCTGGAAACACCATATATTTT
TRBV5-6	TRBD2	TRBJ2-5	many	CASSLGDYRTRQETQYF	TGTGCCAGCAGCCTCGGGGACTACAGAACCCGCCAAGAGACCCAGTACTTC
TRBV7-3	TRBD1	TRBJ2-2	.	CASSAKPGQTNTGELFF	TGTGCCAGCAGCGCAAAACCGGGACAGACGAACACCGGGGAGCTGTTTTTT
TRBV10-3	.	TRBJ1-3	many	CAISESSGTGNTIYF	TGTGCCATCAGTGAGTCGTCCGGAACTGGAAACACCATATATTTT
TRBV2	.	TRBJ1-1	many	CASMLETEAFF	TGTGCCAGCATGTTAGAAACTGAAGCTTTCTTT
TRBV2	TRBD2	TRBJ2-2	many	CASSEGLAGAGELFF	TGTGCCAGCAGTGAAGGACTAGCGGGAGCCGGGGAGCTGTTTTTT
TRBV24-1	TRBD2	TRBJ2-5	.	CATLAGQETQYF	TGTGCCACCTTAGCGGGACAAGAGACCCAGTACTTC